This T cell receptor (beta chain) was sequenced for a study of Ad26.COV2.S vaccination and SARS-CoV-2 variants. Study in general: The authors gave Ad26.COV2.S intramuscularly, either once or twice 56 days apart.

Whole-study results and caveats: Responses of T cells in total may have been underestimated by the TCR breadth and depth analyses.

The assay was immunoSEQ multiplex PCR, and TCRdb's table has in-frame clones only and misses some. The repertoire holds some 460,000 clones, with 80% to 90% as singletons. Treatment here: roughly 20 received Ad26.COV2.S at low or high dose, single or two shots; 5 received placebo; per-sample allocation not given. All samples were drawn on day 63, counting from the first vaccine or placebo injection. Germline assignment: CDR1 DFQATT and CDR2 SNEGSKA (reference sequence). The CDR3 extends over 11 amino acids. V lost 8 bases to trimming and J lost 8 bases, with 15 bases between them. With regard to this clone: Its antigen remains unknown.

The receptor was isolated from a person between 18 and 65 years old who received the Ad26.COV2.S COVID-19 vaccine or a placebo. This sample comprised peripheral blood, obtained in a trial of Ad26.COV2.S vaccine versus placebo. The V gene is TRBV20-1, the J gene TRBJ1-2, with D hard to call. The CDR3 sequence: CSIPSGSGYTF. The CDR3, as DNA: TGCAGTATACCGTCGGGGTCGGGCTACACCTTC.